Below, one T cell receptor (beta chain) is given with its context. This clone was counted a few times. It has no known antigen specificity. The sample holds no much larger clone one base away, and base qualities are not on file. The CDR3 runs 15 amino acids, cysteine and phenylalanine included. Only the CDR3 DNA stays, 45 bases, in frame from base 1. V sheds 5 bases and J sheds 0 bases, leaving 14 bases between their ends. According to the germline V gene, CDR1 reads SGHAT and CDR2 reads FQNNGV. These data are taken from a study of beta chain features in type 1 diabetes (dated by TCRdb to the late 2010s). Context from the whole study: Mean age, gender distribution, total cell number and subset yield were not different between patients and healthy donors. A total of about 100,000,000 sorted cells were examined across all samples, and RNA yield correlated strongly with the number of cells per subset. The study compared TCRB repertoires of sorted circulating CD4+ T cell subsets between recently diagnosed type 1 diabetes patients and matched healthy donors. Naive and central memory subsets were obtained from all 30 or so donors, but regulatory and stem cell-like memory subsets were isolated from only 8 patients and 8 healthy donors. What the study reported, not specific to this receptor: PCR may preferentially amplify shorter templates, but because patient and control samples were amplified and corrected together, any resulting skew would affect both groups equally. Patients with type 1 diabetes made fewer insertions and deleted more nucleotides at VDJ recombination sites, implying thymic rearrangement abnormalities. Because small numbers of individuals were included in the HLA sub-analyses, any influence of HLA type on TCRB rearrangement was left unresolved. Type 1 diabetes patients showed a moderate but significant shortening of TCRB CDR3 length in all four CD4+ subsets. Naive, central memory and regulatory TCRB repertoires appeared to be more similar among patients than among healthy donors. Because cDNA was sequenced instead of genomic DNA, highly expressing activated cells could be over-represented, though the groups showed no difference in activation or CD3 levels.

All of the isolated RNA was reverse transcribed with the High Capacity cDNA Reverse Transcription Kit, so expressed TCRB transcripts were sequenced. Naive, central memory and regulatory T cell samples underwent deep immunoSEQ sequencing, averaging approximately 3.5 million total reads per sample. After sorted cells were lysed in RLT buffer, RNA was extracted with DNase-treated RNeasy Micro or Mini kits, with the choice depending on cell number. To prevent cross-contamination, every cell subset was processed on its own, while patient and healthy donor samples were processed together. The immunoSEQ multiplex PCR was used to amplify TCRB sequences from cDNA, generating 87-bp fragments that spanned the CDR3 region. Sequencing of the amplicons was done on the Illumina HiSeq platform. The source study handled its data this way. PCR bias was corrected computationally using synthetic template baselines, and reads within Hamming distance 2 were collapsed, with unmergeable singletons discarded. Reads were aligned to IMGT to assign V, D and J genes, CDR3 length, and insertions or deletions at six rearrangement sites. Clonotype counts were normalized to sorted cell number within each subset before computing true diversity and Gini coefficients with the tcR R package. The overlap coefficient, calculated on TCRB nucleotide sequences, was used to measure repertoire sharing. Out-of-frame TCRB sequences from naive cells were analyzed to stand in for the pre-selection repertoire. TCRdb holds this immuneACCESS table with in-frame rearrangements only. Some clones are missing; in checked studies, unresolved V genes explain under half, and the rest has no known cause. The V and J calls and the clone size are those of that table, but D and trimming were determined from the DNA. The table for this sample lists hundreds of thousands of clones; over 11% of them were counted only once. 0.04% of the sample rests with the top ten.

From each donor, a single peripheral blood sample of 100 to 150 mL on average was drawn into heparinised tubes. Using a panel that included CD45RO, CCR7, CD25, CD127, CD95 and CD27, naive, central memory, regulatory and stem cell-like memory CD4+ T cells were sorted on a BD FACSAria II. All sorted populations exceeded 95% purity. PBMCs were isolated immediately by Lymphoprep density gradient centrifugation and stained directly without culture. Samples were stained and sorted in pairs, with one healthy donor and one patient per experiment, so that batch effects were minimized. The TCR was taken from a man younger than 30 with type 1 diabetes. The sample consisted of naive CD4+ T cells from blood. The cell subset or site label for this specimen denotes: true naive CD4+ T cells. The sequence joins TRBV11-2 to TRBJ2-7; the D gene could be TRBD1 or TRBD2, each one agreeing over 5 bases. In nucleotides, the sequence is TGTGCCAGCAGCGCTCGTCGGGACGCCTCCTACGAGCAGTACTTC. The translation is CASSARRDASYEQYF.